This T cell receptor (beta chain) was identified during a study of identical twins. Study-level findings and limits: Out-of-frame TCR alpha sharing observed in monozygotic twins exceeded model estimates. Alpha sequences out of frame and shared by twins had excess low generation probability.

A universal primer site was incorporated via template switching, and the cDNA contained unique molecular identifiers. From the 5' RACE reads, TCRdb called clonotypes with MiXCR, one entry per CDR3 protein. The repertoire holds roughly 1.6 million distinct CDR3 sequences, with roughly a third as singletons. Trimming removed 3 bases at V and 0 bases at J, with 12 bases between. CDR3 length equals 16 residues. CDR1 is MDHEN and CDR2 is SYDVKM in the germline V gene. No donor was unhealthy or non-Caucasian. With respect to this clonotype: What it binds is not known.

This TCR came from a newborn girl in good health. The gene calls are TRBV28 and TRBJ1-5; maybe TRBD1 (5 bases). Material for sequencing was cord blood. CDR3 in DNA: TGTGCCAGCAGTTTCCGACAGTCCTATAGCAATCAGCCCCAGCATTTT. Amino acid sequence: CASSFRQSYSNQPQHF.